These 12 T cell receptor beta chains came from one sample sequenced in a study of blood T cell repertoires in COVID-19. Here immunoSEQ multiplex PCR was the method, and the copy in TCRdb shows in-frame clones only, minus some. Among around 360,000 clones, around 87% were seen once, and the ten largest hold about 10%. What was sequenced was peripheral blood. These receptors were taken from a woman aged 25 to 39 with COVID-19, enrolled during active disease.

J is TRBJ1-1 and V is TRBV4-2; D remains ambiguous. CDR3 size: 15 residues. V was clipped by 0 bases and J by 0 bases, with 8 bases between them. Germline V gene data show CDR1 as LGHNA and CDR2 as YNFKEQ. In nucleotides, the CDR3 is TGTGCCAGCAGCCAAGATCAGGCCATGAACACTGAAGCTTTCTTT. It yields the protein CASSQDQAMNTEAFF.

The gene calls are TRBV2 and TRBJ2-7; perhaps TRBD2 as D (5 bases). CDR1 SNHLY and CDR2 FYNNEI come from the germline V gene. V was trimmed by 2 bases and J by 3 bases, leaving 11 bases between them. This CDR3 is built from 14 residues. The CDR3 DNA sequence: TGTGCCAGCAGTGAAACCCACACTAGCTACGAGCAGTACTTC. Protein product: CASSETHTSYEQYF.

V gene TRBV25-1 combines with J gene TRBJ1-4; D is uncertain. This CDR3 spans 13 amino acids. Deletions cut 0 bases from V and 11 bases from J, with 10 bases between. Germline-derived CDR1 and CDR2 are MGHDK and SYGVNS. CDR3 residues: CASSEYPRDKLFF. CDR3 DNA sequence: TGTGCCAGCAGTGAATATCCGCGAGATAAACTGTTTTTT.

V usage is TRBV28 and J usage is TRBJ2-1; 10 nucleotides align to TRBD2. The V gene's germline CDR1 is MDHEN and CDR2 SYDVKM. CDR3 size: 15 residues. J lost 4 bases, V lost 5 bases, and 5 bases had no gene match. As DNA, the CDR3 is TGTGCCAGCAGTCCCGGGACTAGCGTATACAATGAGCAGTTCTTC. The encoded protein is CASSPGTSVYNEQFF.

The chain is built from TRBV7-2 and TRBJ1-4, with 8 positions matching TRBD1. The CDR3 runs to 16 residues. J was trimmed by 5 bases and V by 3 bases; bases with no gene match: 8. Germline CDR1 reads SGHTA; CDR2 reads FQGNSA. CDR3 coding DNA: TGTGCCAGCAGCTTGGCCCCTCGGACAGGGAATGAAAAACTGTTTTTT. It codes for CASSLAPRTGNEKLFF.

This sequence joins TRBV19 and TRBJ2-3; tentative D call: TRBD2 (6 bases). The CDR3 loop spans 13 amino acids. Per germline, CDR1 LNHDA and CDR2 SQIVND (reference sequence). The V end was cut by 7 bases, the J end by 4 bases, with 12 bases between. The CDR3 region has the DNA TGTGCCAGTATGGAGGGAGAGGCAGATACGCAGTATTTT. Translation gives CASMEGEADTQYF. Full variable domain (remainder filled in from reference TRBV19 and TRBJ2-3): DGGITQSPKYLFRKEGQNVTLSCEQNLNHDAMYWYRQDPGQGLRLIYYSQIVNDFQKGDIAEGYSVSREKKESFPLTVTSAQKNPTAFYLCASMEGEADTQYFGPGTRLTVL.

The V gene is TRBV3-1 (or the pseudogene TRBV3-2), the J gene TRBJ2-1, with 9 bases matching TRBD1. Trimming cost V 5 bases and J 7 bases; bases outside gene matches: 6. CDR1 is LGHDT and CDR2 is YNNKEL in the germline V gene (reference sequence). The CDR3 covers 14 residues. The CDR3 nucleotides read TGTGCCAGCAGCGACGGGGACAGGGTAAATGAGCAGTTCTTC. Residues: CASSDGDRVNEQFF.

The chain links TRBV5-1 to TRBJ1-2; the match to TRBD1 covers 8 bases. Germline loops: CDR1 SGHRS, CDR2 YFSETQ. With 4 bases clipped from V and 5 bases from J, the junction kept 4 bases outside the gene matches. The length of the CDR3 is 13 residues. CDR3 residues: CASSKGTGYGYTF. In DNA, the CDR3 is TGCGCCAGCAGCAAAGGGACAGGATATGGCTACACCTTC.

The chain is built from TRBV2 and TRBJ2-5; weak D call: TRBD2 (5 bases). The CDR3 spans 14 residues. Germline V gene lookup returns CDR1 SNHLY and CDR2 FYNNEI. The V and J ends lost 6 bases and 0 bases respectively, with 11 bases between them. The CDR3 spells CASRAGLHQETQYF. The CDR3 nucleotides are TGTGCCAGCAGAGCCGGACTGCACCAAGAGACCCAGTACTTC.

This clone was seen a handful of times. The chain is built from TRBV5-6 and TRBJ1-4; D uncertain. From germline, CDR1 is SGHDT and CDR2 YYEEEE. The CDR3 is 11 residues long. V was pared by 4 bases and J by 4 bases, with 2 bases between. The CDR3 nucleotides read TGTGCCAGCAGCCATAATGAAAAACTGTTTTTT. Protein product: CASSHNEKLFF.

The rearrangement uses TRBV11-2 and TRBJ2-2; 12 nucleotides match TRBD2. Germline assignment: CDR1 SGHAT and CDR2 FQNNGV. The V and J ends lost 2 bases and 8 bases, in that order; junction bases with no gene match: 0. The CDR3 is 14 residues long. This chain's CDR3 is CASSLLAGGGELFF. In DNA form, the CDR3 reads TGTGCCAGCAGCTTACTAGCGGGAGGGGGGGAGCTGTTTTTT.

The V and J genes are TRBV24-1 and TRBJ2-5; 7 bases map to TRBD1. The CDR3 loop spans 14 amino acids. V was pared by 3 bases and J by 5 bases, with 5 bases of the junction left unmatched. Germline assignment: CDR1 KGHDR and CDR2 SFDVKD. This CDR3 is CATSDQDRKETQYF. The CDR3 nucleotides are TGTGCCACCAGTGATCAGGACAGGAAGGAGACCCAGTACTTC.